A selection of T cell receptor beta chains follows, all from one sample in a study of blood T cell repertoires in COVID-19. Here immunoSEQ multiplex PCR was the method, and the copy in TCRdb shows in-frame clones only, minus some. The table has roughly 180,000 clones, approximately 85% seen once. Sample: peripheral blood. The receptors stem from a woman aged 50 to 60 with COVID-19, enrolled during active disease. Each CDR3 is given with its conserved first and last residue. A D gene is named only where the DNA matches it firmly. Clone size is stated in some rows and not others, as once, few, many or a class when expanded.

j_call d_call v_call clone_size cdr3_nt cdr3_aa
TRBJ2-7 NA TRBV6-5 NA TGTGCCAGCACTCGACAGTATGGTCGTTACGAGCAGTACTTC CASTRQYGRYEQYF
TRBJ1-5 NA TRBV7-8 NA TGTGCCAGCAGCCGGGTAAACAGGGACGAAAATCAGCCCCAGCATTTT CASSRVNRDENQPQHF
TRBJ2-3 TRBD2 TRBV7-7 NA TGTGCCAGCAGCCAAAATAGCGGGGGGGCGGGAGATACGCAGTATTTT CASSQNSGGAGDTQYF
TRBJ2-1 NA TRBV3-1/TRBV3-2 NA TGTGCCAGCAGCCTAGGACTGGGCGTGGATGAGCAGTTCTTC CASSLGLGVDEQFF
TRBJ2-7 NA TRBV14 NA TGTGCCAGCAGCCAAAATGCGGGGGACACTTCCTACGAGCAGTACTTC CASSQNAGDTSYEQYF
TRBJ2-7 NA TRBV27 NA TGTGCCAGCAGTTTACCAGGTTCCCTCGAGCAGTACTTC CASSLPGSLEQYF
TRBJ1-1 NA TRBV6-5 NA TGTGCCAGCAGTTCTAGCCTGGTCGCTGAAGCTTTCTTT CASSSSLVAEAFF
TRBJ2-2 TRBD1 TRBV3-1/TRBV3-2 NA TGTGCCAGCAGCCAAGAGTGGGGACAGAAGGCCGGGGAGCTGTTTTTT CASSQEWGQKAGELFF
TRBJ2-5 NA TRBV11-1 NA TGTGCCAGCAGAGCTAGCCCCGAGACCCAGTACTTC CASRASPETQYF
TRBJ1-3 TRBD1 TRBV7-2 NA TGTGCCAGCAGCCCACCCCCGGGACAGGGTTCGACTGGAAACACCATATATTTT CASSPPPGQGSTGNTIYF
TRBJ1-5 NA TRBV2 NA TGTGCCAGCAGTGAATCAGGGGTTGGCAATCAGCCCCAGCATTTT CASSESGVGNQPQHF
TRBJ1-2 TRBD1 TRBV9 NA TGTGCCAGCAGCACCAACCGGGACAGGGCTAACTATGGCTACACCTTC CASSTNRDRANYGYTF
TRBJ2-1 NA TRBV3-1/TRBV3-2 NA TGTGCCAGCAGCCAAGCCCGACAGGTGCACAATGAGCAGTTCTTC CASSQARQVHNEQFF
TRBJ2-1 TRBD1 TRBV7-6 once TGTGCCAGCAGCTTACCCGGGACAGGACCGCGTTTCCACATAAGCTCCTACAATGAGCAGTTCTTC CASSLPGTGPRFHISSYNEQFF
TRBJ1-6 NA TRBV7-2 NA TGTGCCAGCCGGGAGAGGTCCTATAATTCACCCCTCCACTTT CASRERSYNSPLHF
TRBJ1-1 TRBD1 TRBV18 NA TGTGCCAGCTCACCGGGACAGGGCACTGAAGCTTTCTTT CASSPGQGTEAFF
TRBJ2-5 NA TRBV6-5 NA TGTGCCAGCAGCGGTGCTGAAGAGACCCAGTACTTC CASSGAEETQYF
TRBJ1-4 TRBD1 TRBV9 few TGTGCCAGCAGCGTCGGACAGGGGGGAAATGAAAAACTGTTTTTT CASSVGQGGNEKLFF
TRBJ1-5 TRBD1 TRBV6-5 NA TGTGCCAGCAGCACAGGGGGCTGGAATCAGCCCCAGCATTTT CASSTGGWNQPQHF
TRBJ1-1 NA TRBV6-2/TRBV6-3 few TGTGCCAGCAGTCAGACAGGTCACACTGAAGCTTTCTTT CASSQTGHTEAFF
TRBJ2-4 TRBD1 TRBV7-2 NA TGTGCCAGCAGCTTAGAGGCGGGACAGGGGGCCGGGGCCAAAAACATTCAGTACTTC CASSLEAGQGAGAKNIQYF
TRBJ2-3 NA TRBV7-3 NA TGTGCCAGCAGCCCCGGGCGGGGATCTAGCACAGATACGCAGTATTTT CASSPGRGSSTDTQYF
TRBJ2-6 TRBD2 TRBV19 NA TGTGCCAGTAGTATGACCCCGGGAGGCCTCTCTGGGGCCAACGTCCTGACTTTC CASSMTPGGLSGANVLTF
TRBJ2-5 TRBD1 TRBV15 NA TGTGCCACCAGCACCGACAGGGGGTGGGAGACCCAGTACTTC CATSTDRGWETQYF
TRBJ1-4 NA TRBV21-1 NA TGTGCCAGCAGCAGTCCGGGACAGAGTAATGAAAAACTGTTTTTT CASSSPGQSNEKLFF
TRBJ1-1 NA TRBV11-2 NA TGTGCCAGCAGCCACCGGGAGAACACTGAAGCTTTCTTT CASSHRENTEAFF
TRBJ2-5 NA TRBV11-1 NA TGTGCCAGCAGCTCGGGACGGGGGACAGAGACCCAGTACTTC CASSSGRGTETQYF
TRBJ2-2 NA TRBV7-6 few TGTGCCAGCAGCTTAGAATCAAAGGGGCCGAACACCGGGGAGCTGTTTTTT CASSLESKGPNTGELFF
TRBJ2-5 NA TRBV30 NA TGTGCCTGGAGAAAGGCGGGGGCAGAGACCCAGTACTTC CAWRKAGAETQYF
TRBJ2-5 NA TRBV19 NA TGTGCCACCTCTCCGACGGGCCAAGAGACCCAGTACTTC CATSPTGQETQYF
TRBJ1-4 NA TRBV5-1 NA TGCGCCAGCAGCGGCGGGGCCGCGGGATCTAATGAAAAACTGTTTTTT CASSGGAAGSNEKLFF
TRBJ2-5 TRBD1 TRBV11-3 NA TGTGCCAGCAGCGCATGGACAGGGGGCGATGAGACCCAGTACTTC CASSAWTGGDETQYF
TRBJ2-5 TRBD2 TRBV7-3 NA TGTGCCAGCAGCTTAGGGAGCGGGGGGGCCTTGGAGACCCAGTACTTC CASSLGSGGALETQYF
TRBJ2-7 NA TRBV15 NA TGTGCCACCAGCAGATTCACACCAGGGGAATACGAGCAGTACTTC CATSRFTPGEYEQYF
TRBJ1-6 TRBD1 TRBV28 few TGTGCCAGCAGTCCAGGACAGGGACGGTTCTATAATTCACCCCTCCACTTT CASSPGQGRFYNSPLHF
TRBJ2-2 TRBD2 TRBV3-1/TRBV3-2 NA TGTGCCAGCAGGGTGGTAGCGGGGCGGGCGAACACCGGGGAGCTGTTTTTT CASRVVAGRANTGELFF
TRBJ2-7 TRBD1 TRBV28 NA TGTGCCAGCAGCTTGGGACAGGGGTCCGACGAGCAGTACTTC CASSLGQGSDEQYF
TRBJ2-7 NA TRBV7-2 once TGTGCCAGCAGCTTGGGGGCAGCAAGCTCCTACGAGCAGTACTTC CASSLGAASSYEQYF
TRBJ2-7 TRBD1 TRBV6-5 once TGTGCCAGCAGAACTTCCGGGACAGGGGGCGAGCAGTACTTC CASRTSGTGGEQYF
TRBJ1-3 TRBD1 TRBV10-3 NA TGTGCCATCAGTGAGACCGGACAGGGGGCAACTGGAAACACCATATATTTT CAISETGQGATGNTIYF
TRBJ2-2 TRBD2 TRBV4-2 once TGTGCCAGCAGCCAAGAAGGGACTAGCGGAACCGGGGAGCTGTTTTTT CASSQEGTSGTGELFF
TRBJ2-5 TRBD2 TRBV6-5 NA TGTGCCAGCAGCCGCTCGGGGGGACCACAAGAGACCCAGTACTTC CASSRSGGPQETQYF
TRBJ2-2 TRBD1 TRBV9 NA TGTGCCAGCAGCGTGACCAAAGGGGGCTGGGACACCGGGGAGCTGTTTTTT CASSVTKGGWDTGELFF
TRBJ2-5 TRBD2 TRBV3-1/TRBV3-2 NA TGTGCCAGCAGCCAAGGTGCTAGCGGGTTACAAGAGACCCAGTACTTC CASSQGASGLQETQYF
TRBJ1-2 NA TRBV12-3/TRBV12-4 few TGTGCCAGCAGCGGTCCCTCTGGTGGCTACACCTTC CASSGPSGGYTF
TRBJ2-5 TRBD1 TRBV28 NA TGTGCCAGCAGTGTGAACAGGGGCGGCGAGACCCAGTACTTC CASSVNRGGETQYF
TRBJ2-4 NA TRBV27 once TGTGCCAGCAGTCTACGACAGGTTGGAAACATTCAGTACTTC CASSLRQVGNIQYF
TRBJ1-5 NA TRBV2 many TGTGCCAGCAGTGGCGGGACCTTGGGCCAGCCCCAGCATTTT CASSGGTLGQPQHF
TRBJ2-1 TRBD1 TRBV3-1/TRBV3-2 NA TGTGCCAGCAGCCTTCAACAGGGGCCGAATGAGCAGTTCTTC CASSLQQGPNEQFF
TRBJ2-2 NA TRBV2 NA TGTGCCAGCAGTGAGGGCAGGGCCCCCACCGGGGAGCTGTTTTTT CASSEGRAPTGELFF
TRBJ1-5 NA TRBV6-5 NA TGTGCCAGCAGTTACTCCGGACAGCTCAATCAGCCCCAGCATTTT CASSYSGQLNQPQHF
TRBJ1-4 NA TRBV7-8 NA TGTGCCAGCAGCGGATCAGCGGAAAAACTGTTTTTT CASSGSAEKLFF
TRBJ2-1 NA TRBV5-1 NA TGCGCCAGCAGCACCTCACTATCCTCGAGCTCCTACAATGAGCAGTTCTTC CASSTSLSSSSYNEQFF
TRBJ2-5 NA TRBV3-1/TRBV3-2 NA TGTGCCAGCAGCCAACGTTGGCAGGGTCAAGAGACCCAGTACTTC CASSQRWQGQETQYF
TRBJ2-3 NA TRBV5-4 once TGTGCCAGCAGCTTGTTGGTAGACACAGATACGCAGTATTTT CASSLLVDTDTQYF
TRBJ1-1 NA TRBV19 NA TGTGCCAGTAAGGAGGGGAGAACTTTCTTT CASKEGRTFF
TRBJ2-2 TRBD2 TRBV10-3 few TGTGCCATCAGTGAGTCTGCAGCGGGGGCAGCCACCGGGGAGCTGTTTTTT CAISESAAGAATGELFF
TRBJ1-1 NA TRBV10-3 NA TGTGCCATCAGTAACCGGGCCGAGGGCACTGAAGCTTTCTTT CAISNRAEGTEAFF